The 15 T cell receptor beta chains below come from one sample, sequenced in a study of blood T cell repertoires in COVID-19. The table came from immunoSEQ multiplex PCR; TCRdb's copy has only in-frame clones and leaves some out. The sample has around 98,000 clones, around 75% seen once. The sequenced sample consisted of peripheral blood. Receptors originate from a man aged 70 or older with acute or convalescent COVID-19.

This rearrangement joins TRBV19 to TRBJ2-6; 9 bases fit TRBD1. V was clipped by 9 bases and J by 0 bases; unmatched bases: 9. CDR3 length equals 17 residues. The germline V gene encodes CDR1 LNHDA and CDR2 SQIVND (reference sequence). In nucleotides, the CDR3 is TGTGCCAGCCTACCCGGGACAGGGAGCTCTGGGGCCAACGTCCTGACTTTC. The encoded protein is CASLPGTGSSGANVLTF.

The genes are TRBV6-4 and TRBJ1-4; weak D call: TRBD1 (6 bases). The V gene's germline CDR1 is MRHNA and CDR2 SNTAGT. The CDR3 runs to 16 residues. The V end was cut by 2 bases, the J end by 6 bases, with 16 bases between. CDR3 region: CASSDPTGSRDEKLFF. The CDR3 DNA follows: TGTGCCAGCAGTGACCCTACAGGGTCAAGGGATGAAAAACTGTTTTTT.

Only one count was recorded for this clone. The chain employs TRBV20-1 and TRBJ1-2; D is uncertain. CDR1 and CDR2 (germline): DFQATT, SNEGSKA (reference sequence). CDR3 length: 11 amino acids. V gave up 5 bases and J gave up 8 bases, with 12 bases separating them. The CDR3 bases are TGCAGTGCTCCAAACAATCAGGGCTACACCTTC. Its translation is CSAPNNQGYTF.

The genes are TRBV5-6 and TRBJ2-7, with D perhaps TRBD1 (6 bases). The CDR3 runs 15 residues. Looked up from germline, CDR1 is SGHDT and CDR2 is YYEEEE. Trimming removed 2 bases from V and 0 bases from J, with 12 bases in between. This chain's CDR3 is CASSLPTGLSYEQYF. The CDR3 nucleotides are TGTGCCAGCAGCTTACCGACAGGCCTCTCCTACGAGCAGTACTTC.

The V call is TRBV7-9, the J call TRBJ2-1; D ambiguous. V lost 5 bases and J 6 bases, leaving 11 bases between the germline ends. The CDR3 is 13 residues long. Germline CDR1 SEHNR, CDR2 FQNEAQ (reference sequence). CDR3 in amino acids: CASSLLLGNEQFF. The CDR3 bases are TGTGCCAGCAGCCTTCTCCTAGGCAATGAGCAGTTCTTC.

This clone has just a few counts. This chain links TRBV28 with TRBJ1-5, with 7 positions matching TRBD1. Germline CDR1 and CDR2: MDHEN and SYDVKM. V dropped 2 bases and J dropped 0; count of bases not matched to a gene: 4. There are 16 residues in the CDR3. The CDR3 reads CASSLLRTGSNQPQHF. Written as DNA, the CDR3 is TGTGCCAGCAGTTTACTCCGGACAGGTAGCAATCAGCCCCAGCATTTT.

This clone was recorded once. This rearrangement joins TRBV5-1 to TRBJ1-2; maybe TRBD1 (6 bases). Germline CDR1 and CDR2: SGHRS and YFSETQ. V dropped 4 bases and J dropped 3 bases, with 22 bases sitting between them. CDR3 length: 17 residues. The CDR3 DNA follows: TGCGCCAGCAGCCCTCTATTGACAGGTCGGGTCTACTATGGCTACACCTTC. As protein: CASSPLLTGRVYYGYTF.

The V and J genes are TRBV13 and TRBJ1-1; unclear D gene. The CDR3 sequence is 14 residues long. Trimming stripped 4 bases from V and 11 bases from J, with 20 bases between. CDR1 and CDR2 (germline): PRHDT, FYEKMQ (reference sequence). The CDR3 DNA reads TGTGCCAGCAGCTATACCCGGGGTTCCCTTGCGGCTTTCTTT. Its translation is CASSYTRGSLAAFF.

CDR3 nucleotide sequence: TGTGCCAGTTGGGGCCCCAGGACTAGCGGGAGGGTTGACAGCAATGAGCAGTTCTTC. Its protein is CASWGPRTSGRVDSNEQFF. J is TRBJ2-1 and V is TRBV19, with TRBD2 matching 15 bases. V gave up 8 bases and J gave up 6 bases; unmatched junction bases: 17. The germline gives CDR1 LNHDA, CDR2 SQIVND (reference sequence). This CDR3 is built from 19 residues.

This chain joins TRBV7-3 and TRBJ2-2; 9 bases agree with TRBD2. Trimming took 6 bases from V and 3 from J; bases not matched to a gene: 11. CDR1 and CDR2 (germline): SGHTA, FQGTGA. The CDR3 is 17 amino acids. CDR3 sequence (DNA): TGTGCCAGCAGACCGACCGGGACTAGCCCGTACACCGGGGAGCTGTTTTTT. As protein: CASRPTGTSPYTGELFF.

The chain couples TRBV5-1 to TRBJ1-2; 9 nucleotides line up with TRBD1. The J segment lost 3 bases and the V segment lost 1 base, leaving 7 bases of the junction unmatched. Looked up from germline, CDR1 is SGHRS and CDR2 is YFSETQ. The CDR3 covers 16 residues. CDR3 in DNA: TGCGCCAGCAGCTTGACAGGGGGCGTTAGTCACTATGGCTACACCTTC. Translation: CASSLTGGVSHYGYTF.

V is TRBV11-1 and J is TRBJ1-1; D remains unclear. The V gene lost 5 bases and the J gene lost 1 base, with 8 bases spanning the gap. CDR1 is SGHAT and CDR2 is FQDESV in the germline V gene (reference sequence). The CDR3 covers 13 residues. The DNA for the CDR3 is TGTGCCAGCAGCCATGCACAGAACACTGAAGCTTTCTTT. Protein sequence: CASSHAQNTEAFF.

The rearrangement links TRBV5-6 to TRBJ2-2, with D possibly being TRBD1 (5 bases). CDR3 size: 16 residues. Germline loops: CDR1 SGHDT, CDR2 YYEEEE. V lost 2 bases, J lost 0 bases, and 11 bases lay in between. The DNA of the CDR3 is TGTGCCAGCAGCTTACCAGGGTCAACGAACACCGGGGAGCTGTTTTTT. Protein product: CASSLPGSTNTGELFF.

The CDR3 here is CASSSTGYEKLFF. For the CDR3, the DNA is TGTGCCAGCAGCTCTACAGGGTATGAAAAACTGTTTTTT. The J gene is TRBJ1-4, the V gene TRBV7-8; tentatively, D is TRBD1 (6 bases). Germline CDR1 reads SGHVS; CDR2 reads FQNEAQ. The CDR3 covers 13 residues. Trimming took off 4 bases at V and 6 bases at J, with 9 bases between the two ends.

J is TRBJ2-2 and V is TRBV27; TRBD1 matches at 8 bases. This CDR3 has 14 amino acids. Losses at the gene ends were 7 bases for V and 7 bases for J; bases not matched to a gene: 8. Germline V gene lookup returns CDR1 MNHEY and CDR2 SMNVEV (reference sequence). The CDR3 nucleotides are TGTGCCAGCAAGGCGTCAGGGGGCAACGGGGAGCTGTTTTTT. Residues: CASKASGGNGELFF.